This T cell receptor beta chain originates from a study of cytomegalovirus exposure and HLA in healthy donors. Study-level results: The productive fraction for most TCR beta V segments was about 87% or about 30% in an earlier analysis.

A word on this clone: Its target is not known.

Germline-derived CDR1 and CDR2 are SGHAT and FQNNGV. The CDR3 consists of 16 residues. J gave up 2 bases and V 4 bases, and 5 bases lay outside the gene matches. The PCR employed 60 Vbeta primers together with 13 Jbeta primers. Profiled with immunoSEQ multiplex PCR; TCRdb holds only in-frame clones, not every one. The sample contains some 130,000 clones, 75% to 85% of which appear only once. This receptor was identified in a woman aged 50 to 65 in good health and CMV-seropositive. This chain uses TRBV11-2 with TRBJ2-3; 11 nucleotides line up with TRBD2. The sample comprised PBMCs. The CDR3 loop is CASSSRLAGPTDTQYF. CDR3 bases: TGTGCCAGCAGCTCTCGACTAGCGGGACCCACAGATACGCAGTATTTT.